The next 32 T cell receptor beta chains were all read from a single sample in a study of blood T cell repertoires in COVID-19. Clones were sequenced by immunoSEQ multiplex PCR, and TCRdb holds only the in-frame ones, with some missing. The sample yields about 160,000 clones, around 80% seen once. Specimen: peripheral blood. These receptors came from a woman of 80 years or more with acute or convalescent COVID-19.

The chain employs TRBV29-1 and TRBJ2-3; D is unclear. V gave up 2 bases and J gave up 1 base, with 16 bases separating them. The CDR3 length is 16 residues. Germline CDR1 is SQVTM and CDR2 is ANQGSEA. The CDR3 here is CSVELPAYKGTDTQYF. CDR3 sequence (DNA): TGCAGCGTTGAACTCCCCGCCTATAAAGGCACAGATACGCAGTATTTT.

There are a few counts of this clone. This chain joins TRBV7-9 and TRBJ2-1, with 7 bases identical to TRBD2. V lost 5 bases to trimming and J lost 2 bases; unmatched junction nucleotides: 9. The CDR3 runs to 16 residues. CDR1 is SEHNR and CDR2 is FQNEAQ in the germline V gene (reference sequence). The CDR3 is CASSLRGSGAYNEQFF. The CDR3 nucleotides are TGTGCCAGCAGCCTTCGCGGGAGTGGGGCCTACAATGAGCAGTTCTTC.

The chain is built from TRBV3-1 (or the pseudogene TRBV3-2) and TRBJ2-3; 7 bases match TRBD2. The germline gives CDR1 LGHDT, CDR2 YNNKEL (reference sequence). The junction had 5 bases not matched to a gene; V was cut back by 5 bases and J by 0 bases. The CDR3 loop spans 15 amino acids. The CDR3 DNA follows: TGTGCCAGCAGCGGGATTAGCGGGAGCACAGATACGCAGTATTTT. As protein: CASSGISGSTDTQYF.

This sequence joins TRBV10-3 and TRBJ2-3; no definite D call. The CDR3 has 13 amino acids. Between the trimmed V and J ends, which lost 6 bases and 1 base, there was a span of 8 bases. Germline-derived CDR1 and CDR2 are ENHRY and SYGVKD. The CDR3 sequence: CAIRSVGTDTQYF. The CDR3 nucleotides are TGTGCCATCAGGAGTGTGGGCACAGATACGCAGTATTTT.

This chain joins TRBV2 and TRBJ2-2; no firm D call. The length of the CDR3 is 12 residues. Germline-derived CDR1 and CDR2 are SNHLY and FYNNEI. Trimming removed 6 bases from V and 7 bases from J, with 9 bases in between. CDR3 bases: TGTGCCAGCAGGGTCTATAGCGGGGAGCTGTTTTTT. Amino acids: CASRVYSGELFF. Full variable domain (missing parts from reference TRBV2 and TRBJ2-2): EPEVTQTPSHQVTQMGQEVILRCVPISNHLYFYWYRQILGQKVEFLVSFYNNEISEKSEIFDDQFSVERPDGSNFTLKIRSTKLEDSAMYFCASRVYSGELFFGEGSRLTVL.

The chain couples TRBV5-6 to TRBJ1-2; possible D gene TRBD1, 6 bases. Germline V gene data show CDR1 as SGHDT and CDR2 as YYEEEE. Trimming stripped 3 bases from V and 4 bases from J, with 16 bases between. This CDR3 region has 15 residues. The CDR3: CASSYAYWDTYGYTF. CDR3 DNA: TGTGCCAGCAGCTATGCTTACTGGGACACCTATGGCTACACCTTC.

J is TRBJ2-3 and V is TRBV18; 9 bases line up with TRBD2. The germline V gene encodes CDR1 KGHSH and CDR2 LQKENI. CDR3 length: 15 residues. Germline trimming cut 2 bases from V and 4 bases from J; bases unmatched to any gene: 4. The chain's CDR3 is CASSPGTSSADTQYF. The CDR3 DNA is TGTGCCAGCTCACCAGGGACTAGCTCGGCAGATACGCAGTATTTT.

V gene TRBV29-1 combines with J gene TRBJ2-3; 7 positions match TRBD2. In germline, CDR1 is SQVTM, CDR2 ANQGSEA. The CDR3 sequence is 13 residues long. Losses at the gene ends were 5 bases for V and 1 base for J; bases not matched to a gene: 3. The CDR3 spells CSVSGDRTDTQYF. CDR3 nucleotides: TGCAGCGTTAGCGGGGATCGCACAGATACGCAGTATTTT.

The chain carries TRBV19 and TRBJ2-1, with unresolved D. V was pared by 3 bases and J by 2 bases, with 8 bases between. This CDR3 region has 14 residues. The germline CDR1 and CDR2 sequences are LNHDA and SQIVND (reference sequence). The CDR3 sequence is CASSIVGAYNEQFF. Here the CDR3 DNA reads TGTGCCAGTAGTATCGTCGGAGCCTACAATGAGCAGTTCTTC. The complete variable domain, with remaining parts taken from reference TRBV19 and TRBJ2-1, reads DGGITQSPKYLFRKEGQNVTLSCEQNLNHDAMYWYRQDPGQGLRLIYYSQIVNDFQKGDIAEGYSVSREKKESFPLTVTSAQKNPTAFYLCASSIVGAYNEQFFGPGTRLTVL.

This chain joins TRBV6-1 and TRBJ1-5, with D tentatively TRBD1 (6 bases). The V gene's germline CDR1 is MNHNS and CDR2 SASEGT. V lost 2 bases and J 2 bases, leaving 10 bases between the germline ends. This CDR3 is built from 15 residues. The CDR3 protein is CASSERRTGNQPQHF. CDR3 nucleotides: TGTGCCAGCAGTGAACGAAGGACAGGCAATCAGCCCCAGCATTTT.

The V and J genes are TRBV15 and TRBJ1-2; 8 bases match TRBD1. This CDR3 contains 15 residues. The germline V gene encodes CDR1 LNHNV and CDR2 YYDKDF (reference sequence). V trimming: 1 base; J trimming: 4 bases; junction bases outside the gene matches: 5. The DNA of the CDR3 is TGTGCCACCAGCAGAGTTGGGGGGACAGGCTATGGCTACACCTTC. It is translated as CATSRVGGTGYGYTF.

This CDR3 is CASRPGLAGVGELFF. For the CDR3, the DNA is TGTGCCAGCAGACCGGGACTAGCGGGAGTAGGGGAGCTGTTTTTT. The V call is TRBV5-4, the J call TRBJ2-2; 14 bases are a match to TRBD2. The CDR3 sequence is 15 residues long. Germline trimming cut 5 bases from V and 8 bases from J; bases unmatched to any gene: 5. Germline V CDR1 and CDR2: SGHNT, YYREEE (reference sequence). The entire variable domain, with the rest obtained from reference TRBV5-4 and TRBJ2-2, is as follows: ETGVTQSPTHLIKTRGQQVTLRCSSQSGHNTVSWYQQALGQGPQFIFQYYREEENGRGNFPPRFSGLQFPNYSSELNVNALELDDSALYLCASRPGLAGVGELFFGEGSRLTVL.

The CDR3 loop reads CASSRTGVGEKLFF. As DNA, the CDR3 is TGCGCCAGCAGCCGGACCGGGGTCGGGGAAAAACTGTTTTTT. The chain is built from TRBV5-1 and TRBJ1-4; D is uncertain. V was pared by 4 bases and J by 8 bases, with 15 bases between. The CDR3 length is 14 residues. In germline, CDR1 is SGHRS, CDR2 YFSETQ.

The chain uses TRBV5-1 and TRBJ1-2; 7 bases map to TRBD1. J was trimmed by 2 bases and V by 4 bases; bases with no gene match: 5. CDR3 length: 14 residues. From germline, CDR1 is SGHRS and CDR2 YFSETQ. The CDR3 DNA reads TGCGCCAGCAGCCGGCAGGACAGGAACTATGGCTACACCTTC. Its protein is CASSRQDRNYGYTF.

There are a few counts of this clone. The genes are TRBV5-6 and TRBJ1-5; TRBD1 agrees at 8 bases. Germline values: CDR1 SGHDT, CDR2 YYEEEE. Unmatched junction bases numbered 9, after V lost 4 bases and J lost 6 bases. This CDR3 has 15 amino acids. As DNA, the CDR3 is TGTGCCAGCAGCCCCTGTGGACAGGGAAGTCAGCCCCAGCATTTT. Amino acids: CASSPCGQGSQPQHF.

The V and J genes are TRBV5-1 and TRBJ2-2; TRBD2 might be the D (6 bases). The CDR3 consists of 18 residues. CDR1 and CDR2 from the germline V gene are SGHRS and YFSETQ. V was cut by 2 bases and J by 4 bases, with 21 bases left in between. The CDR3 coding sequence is TGCGCCAGCAGCTTATTTCTTGGGCAGGGAGGTTTCACCGGGGAGCTGTTTTTT. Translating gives CASSLFLGQGGFTGELFF.

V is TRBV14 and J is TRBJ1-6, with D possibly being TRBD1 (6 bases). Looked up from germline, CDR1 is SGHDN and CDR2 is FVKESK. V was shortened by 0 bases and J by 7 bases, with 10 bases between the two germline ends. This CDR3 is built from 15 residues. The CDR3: CASSQEGGSNSPLHF. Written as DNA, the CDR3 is TGTGCCAGCAGCCAAGAAGGGGGATCGAATTCACCCCTCCACTTT.

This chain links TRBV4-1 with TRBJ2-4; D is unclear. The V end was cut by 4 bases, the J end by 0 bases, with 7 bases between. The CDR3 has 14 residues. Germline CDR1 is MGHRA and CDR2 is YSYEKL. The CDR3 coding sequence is TGCGCCAGCAGCCGCGAACTAGCCAAAAACATTCAGTACTTC. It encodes CASSRELAKNIQYF.

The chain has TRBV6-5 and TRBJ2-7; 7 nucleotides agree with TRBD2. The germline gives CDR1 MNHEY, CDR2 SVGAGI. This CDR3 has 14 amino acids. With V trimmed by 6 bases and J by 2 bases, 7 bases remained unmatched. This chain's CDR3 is CASSPGTSAYEQYF. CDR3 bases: TGTGCCAGCAGCCCCGGAACTAGCGCCTACGAGCAGTACTTC.

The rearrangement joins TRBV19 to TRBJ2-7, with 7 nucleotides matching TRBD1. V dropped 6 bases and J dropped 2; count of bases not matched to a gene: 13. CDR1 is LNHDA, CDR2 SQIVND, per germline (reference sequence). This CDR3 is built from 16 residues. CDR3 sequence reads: CASSRQGDVLAYEQYF. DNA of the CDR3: TGTGCCAGTAGCCGACAGGGCGATGTCCTGGCCTACGAGCAGTACTTC. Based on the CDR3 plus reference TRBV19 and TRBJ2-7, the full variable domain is DGGITQSPKYLFRKEGQNVTLSCEQNLNHDAMYWYRQDPGQGLRLIYYSQIVNDFQKGDIAEGYSVSREKKESFPLTVTSAQKNPTAFYLCASSRQGDVLAYEQYFGPGTRLTVT.

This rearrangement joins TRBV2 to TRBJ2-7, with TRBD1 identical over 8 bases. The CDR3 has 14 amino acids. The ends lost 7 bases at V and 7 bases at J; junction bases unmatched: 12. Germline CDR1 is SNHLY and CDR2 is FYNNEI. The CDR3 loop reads CASNSNRGSEEQYF. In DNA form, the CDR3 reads TGTGCCAGCAACTCCAACAGGGGGTCGGAAGAGCAGTACTTC.

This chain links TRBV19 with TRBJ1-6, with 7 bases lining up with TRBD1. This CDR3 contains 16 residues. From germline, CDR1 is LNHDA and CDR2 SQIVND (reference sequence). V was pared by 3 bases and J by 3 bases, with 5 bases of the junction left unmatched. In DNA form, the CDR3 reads TGTGCCAGTAGTATGACAGGGATACTCTATAATTCACCCCTCCACTTT. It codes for CASSMTGILYNSPLHF.

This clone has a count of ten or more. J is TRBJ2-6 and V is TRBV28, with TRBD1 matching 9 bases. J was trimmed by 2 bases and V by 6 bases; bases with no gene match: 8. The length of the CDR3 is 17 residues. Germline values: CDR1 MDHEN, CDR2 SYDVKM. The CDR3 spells CASSFGQGRPGANVLTF. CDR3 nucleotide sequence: TGTGCCAGCAGCTTCGGACAGGGGAGGCCTGGGGCCAACGTCCTGACTTTC.

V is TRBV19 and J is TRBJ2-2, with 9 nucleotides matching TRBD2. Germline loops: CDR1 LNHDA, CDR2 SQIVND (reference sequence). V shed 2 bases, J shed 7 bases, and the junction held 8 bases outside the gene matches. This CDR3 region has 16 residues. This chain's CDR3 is CASSIRAGGISGELFF. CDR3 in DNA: TGTGCCAGTAGTATACGAGCGGGAGGTATTAGCGGGGAGCTGTTTTTT.

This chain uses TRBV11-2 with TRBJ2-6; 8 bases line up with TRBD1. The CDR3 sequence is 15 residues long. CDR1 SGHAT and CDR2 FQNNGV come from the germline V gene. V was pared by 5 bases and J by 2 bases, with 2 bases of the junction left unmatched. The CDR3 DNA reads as TGTGCCAGCAGCCAGACAGGGGCTGGGGCCAACGTCCTGACTTTC. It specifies CASSQTGAGANVLTF.

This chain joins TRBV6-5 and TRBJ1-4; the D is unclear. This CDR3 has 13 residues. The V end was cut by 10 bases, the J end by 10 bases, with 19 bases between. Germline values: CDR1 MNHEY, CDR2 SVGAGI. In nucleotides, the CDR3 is TGTGCCACTGCCGGGAGTTGGGGAGGAAAACTGTTTTTT. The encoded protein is CATAGSWGGKLFF.

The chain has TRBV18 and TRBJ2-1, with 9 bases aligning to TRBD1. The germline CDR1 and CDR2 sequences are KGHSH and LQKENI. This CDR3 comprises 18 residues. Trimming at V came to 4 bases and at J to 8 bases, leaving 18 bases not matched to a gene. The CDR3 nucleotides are TGTGCCAGCTCACTCAACAGGGGGCGCGTCACAGTATTCTATGAGCAGTTCTTC. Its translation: CASSLNRGRVTVFYEQFF.

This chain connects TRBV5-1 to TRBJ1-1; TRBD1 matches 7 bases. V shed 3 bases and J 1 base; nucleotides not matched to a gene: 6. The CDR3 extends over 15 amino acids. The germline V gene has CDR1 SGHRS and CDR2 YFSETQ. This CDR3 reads CASSSDRVGNTEAFF. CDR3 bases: TGCGCCAGCAGCTCCGACAGGGTCGGGAACACTGAAGCTTTCTTT.

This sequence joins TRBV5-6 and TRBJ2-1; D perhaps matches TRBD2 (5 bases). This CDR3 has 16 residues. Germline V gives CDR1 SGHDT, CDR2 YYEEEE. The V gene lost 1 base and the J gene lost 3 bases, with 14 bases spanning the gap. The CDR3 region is CASSLSGPVYYNEQFF. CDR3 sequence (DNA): TGTGCCAGCAGCTTGAGCGGCCCTGTCTACTACAATGAGCAGTTCTTC.

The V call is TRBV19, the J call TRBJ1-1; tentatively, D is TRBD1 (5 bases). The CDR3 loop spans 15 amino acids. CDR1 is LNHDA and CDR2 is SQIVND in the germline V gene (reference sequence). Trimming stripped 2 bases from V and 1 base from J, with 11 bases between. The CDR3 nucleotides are TGTGCCAGTAGTATACTCAGGGCAGAGAACACTGAAGCTTTCTTT. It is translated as CASSILRAENTEAFF.

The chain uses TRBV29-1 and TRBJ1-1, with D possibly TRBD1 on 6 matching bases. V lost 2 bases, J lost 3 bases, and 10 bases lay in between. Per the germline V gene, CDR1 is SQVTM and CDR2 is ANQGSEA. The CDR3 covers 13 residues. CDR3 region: CSVETGNHTEAFF. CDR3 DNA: TGCAGCGTTGAAACAGGGAACCACACTGAAGCTTTCTTT.

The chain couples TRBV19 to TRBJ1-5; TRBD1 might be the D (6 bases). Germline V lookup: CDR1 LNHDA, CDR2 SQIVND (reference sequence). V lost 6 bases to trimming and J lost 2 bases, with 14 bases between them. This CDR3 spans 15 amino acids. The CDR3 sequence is CASRNRDIGNQPQHF. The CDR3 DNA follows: TGTGCCAGTAGAAACCGGGACATCGGCAATCAGCCCCAGCATTTT.